This TCR beta chain was retrieved from a study of tumor-infiltrating lymphocytes in glioblastoma multiforme. Study results and limitations: RNA-based TCR sequencing may distort clone frequencies, since cells carry unequal TCR transcript numbers.

Multiple V-beta primers and a C-beta primer amplified TCRB from RNA. These TCRB libraries lack any described unique molecular identifiers. TCRdb independently ran MiXCR on the multiplex PCR reads; one entry per CDR3 protein. The sample shows around 33,000 distinct CDR3 sequences, 50% to 75% of them seen only once. V lost 1 base, J lost 2 bases, and 14 bases lay in between. The CDR3 length is 17 residues. Per germline, CDR1 MGHDK and CDR2 SYGVNS. On this clonotype: What it binds is not known.

Sequenced material: brain tumor tissue. The genes are TRBV25-1 and TRBJ2-2, with D possibly being TRBD1 (6 bases). This sequence originates from a male donor with glioblastoma. The CDR3, as DNA: TGTGCCAGCAGTGAATCTATATCAGGGGCCAACACCGGGGAGCTGTTTTTT. Its protein is CASSESISGANTGELFF.